This T cell receptor (beta chain) came from a study of radiotherapy plus CTLA-4 blockade in lung cancer. Across the whole study: Patients showed objective responses in 15% to 20% of cases, and disease control was achieved by about 30%. Study-wide findings and caveats: TCR clones originating in tumors grew in number in blood after radiotherapy plus ipilimumab. It was early blood T cell clone dynamics, with interferon-beta, that reportedly best predicted response.

The V gene end was trimmed by 4 bases and the J gene end by 4 bases; junction bases not matched to a gene: 9. Looked up from germline, CDR1 is MNHNS and CDR2 is SASEGT. The CDR3 is 15 residues long. Focal radiation was given together with CTLA-4 blockade (ipilimumab) to patients with chemo-refractory metastatic non-small-cell lung cancer. The table lists this clone with a count of one. The target antigen is unknown. The table came from immunoSEQ multiplex PCR; TCRdb's copy has only in-frame clones and leaves some out. The sample lists nearly 15,000 clones; 55% to 75% were seen once. V gene TRBV6-1 combines with J gene TRBJ1-2; 7 bases fit TRBD1. This specimen consisted of peripheral blood, obtained from a patient treated with radiotherapy plus ipilimumab. The TCR originated in a human donor with non-small cell lung cancer whose response to radiotherapy plus ipilimumab could not be evaluated. CDR3 sequence (DNA): TGTGCCAGCAGTGGAACCGGGACAGCGTCCTATGGCTACACCTTC. Protein product: CASSGTGTASYGYTF.